Following are 28 T cell receptor beta chains from one sample sequenced in a study of lymphopenia after photon versus proton radiotherapy. Generated by immunoSEQ multiplex PCR, the TCRdb table keeps only in-frame clones and is missing some. The data hold about 58,000 clones, with approximately 84% observed a single time. Sequencing was performed on peripheral blood, taken from a patient treated with proton-based radiotherapy. The receptors here all came from a man in his 60s with pancreatic cancer.

This clone has only one observation. The chain combines TRBV5-6 with TRBJ2-5; D is uncertain. In germline, CDR1 is SGHDT, CDR2 YYEEEE. The V gene lost 6 bases and the J gene lost 5 bases, with 14 bases spanning the gap. CDR3 length: 13 amino acids. The CDR3: CASTQREAETQYF. CDR3 bases: TGTGCCAGCACCCAAAGAGAAGCGGAGACCCAGTACTTC.

The genes are TRBV7-2 and TRBJ2-1, with D maybe TRBD2 (5 bases). This CDR3 is 15 amino acids long. The germline V gene encodes CDR1 SGHTA and CDR2 FQGNSA. Trimming shortened V by 1 base and J by 1 base, and 8 bases separated the two germline ends. CDR3 coding DNA: TGTGCCAGCAGCTTAGGACCGGGGTCCTACAATGAGCAGTTCTTC. Translating gives CASSLGPGSYNEQFF.

The gene calls are TRBV30 and TRBJ2-3; 11 bases map to TRBD2. The V gene's germline CDR1 is GTSNPN and CDR2 SVGIG (reference sequence). V dropped 5 bases and J dropped 8; count of bases not matched to a gene: 6. The CDR3 runs to 13 residues. The chain's CDR3 is CAWGLAGPATQYF. CDR3 sequence (DNA): TGTGCCTGGGGACTAGCGGGTCCCGCTACGCAGTATTTT.

V usage is TRBV6-1 and J usage is TRBJ2-7; no firm D call. The CDR3 has 12 residues. Germline V CDR1 and CDR2: MNHNS, SASEGT. Trimming left V 11 bases short and J 3 bases short, with 14 bases between. The CDR3 loop reads CAALSRNYEQYF. CDR3 in DNA: TGTGCCGCCCTGAGTAGAAACTACGAGCAGTACTTC.

The V call is TRBV18, the J call TRBJ1-1; no clear D gene. V lost 1 base, J lost 0 bases, and 12 bases lay in between. The CDR3 extends over 16 amino acids. Germline CDR1 is KGHSH and CDR2 is LQKENI. As DNA, the CDR3 is TGTGCCAGCTCACCACTGGTCGGGAATCTGAACACTGAAGCTTTCTTT. It yields the protein CASSPLVGNLNTEAFF.

The chain combines TRBV5-6 with TRBJ2-3; the match to TRBD2 covers 9 bases. Germline-derived CDR1 and CDR2 are SGHDT and YYEEEE. There are 16 residues in the CDR3. V dropped 4 bases and J dropped 1; count of bases not matched to a gene: 7. The CDR3 DNA follows: TGTGCCAGCAGCCCGAGGAGGACTAGCGGCACAGATACGCAGTATTTT. It translates to CASSPRRTSGTDTQYF.

The chain has TRBV2 and TRBJ1-1, with D uncertain. Germline values: CDR1 SNHLY, CDR2 FYNNEI. This CDR3 has 13 amino acids. V lost 3 bases and J 5 bases, leaving 10 bases between the germline ends. CDR3 amino acids: CASSDRSGTEAFF. The CDR3 DNA is TGTGCCAGCAGTGACCGTTCGGGAACTGAAGCTTTCTTT. Drawing the rest from reference TRBV2 and TRBJ1-1, the complete variable domain is EPEVTQTPSHQVTQMGQEVILRCVPISNHLYFYWYRQILGQKVEFLVSFYNNEISEKSEIFDDQFSVERPDGSNFTLKIRSTKLEDSAMYFCASSDRSGTEAFFGQGTRLTVV.

V gene TRBV18 combines with J gene TRBJ2-2, with unresolved D. CDR1 and CDR2 from the germline V gene are KGHSH and LQKENI. V was trimmed by 3 bases and J by 6 bases, leaving 14 bases between them. CDR3 length equals 15 residues. Written as DNA, the CDR3 is TGTGCCAGCTCACCGGGCAGACGAAGGTCCGGGGAGCTGTTTTTT. It translates to CASSPGRRRSGELFF.

The rearrangement links TRBV5-6 to TRBJ1-5; no clear D. The germline V gene encodes CDR1 SGHDT and CDR2 YYEEEE. V was cut by 3 bases and J by 3 bases, with 13 bases left in between. The CDR3 has 15 amino acids. The CDR3 DNA sequence: TGTGCCAGCAGCTCATTACAGCTACACAATCAGCCCCAGCATTTT. It is translated as CASSSLQLHNQPQHF. Complete variable domain (other parts from reference TRBV5-6 and TRBJ1-5): DAGVTQSPTHLIKTRGQQVTLRCSPKSGHDTVSWYQQALGQGPQFIFQYYEEEERQRGNFPDRFSGHQFPNYSSELNVNALLLGDSALYLCASSSLQLHNQPQHFGDGTRLSIL.

The V and J genes are TRBV7-8 and TRBJ2-3, with 9 bases lining up with TRBD1. The V gene's germline CDR1 is SGHVS and CDR2 FQNEAQ. CDR3 size: 16 residues. The J segment lost 1 base and the V segment lost 5 bases, leaving 7 bases of the junction unmatched. CDR3 coding DNA: TGTGCCAGCAGCCACACCTGGGACAGGGGCACAGATACGCAGTATTTT. Translating it yields CASSHTWDRGTDTQYF.

The chain carries TRBV6-7 and TRBJ2-7; maybe TRBD1 (6 bases). TRBV6-7 is assigned to the ORF class and has an uncertain function. V was trimmed by 7 bases and J by 4 bases, leaving 14 bases between them. The CDR3 has 13 residues. CDR3 protein: CASNGTIIYEQYF. CDR3 sequence (DNA): TGTGCCAGCAACGGGACAATCATTTACGAGCAGTACTTC.

The chain is built from TRBV28 and TRBJ1-5, with D possibly TRBD1 on 6 matching bases. Trimming took 11 bases from V and 6 from J, leaving 14 bases between them. Germline lookup yields CDR1 MDHEN and CDR2 SYDVKM. This CDR3 spans 12 amino acids. CDR3 residues: CAAGAWGQPQHF. DNA of the CDR3: TGTGCCGCGGGGGCGTGGGGTCAGCCCCAGCATTTT. Together with reference TRBV28 and TRBJ1-5, the CDR3 gives the full variable domain: DVKVTQSSRYLVKRTGEKVFLECVQDMDHENMFWYRQDPGLGLRLIYFSYDVKMKEKGDIPEGYSVSREKKERFSLILESASTNQTSMYLCAAGAWGQPQHFGDGTRLSIL.

The sample holds a few counts of this clone. The CDR3, as DNA: TGCGCCAGCAGCCAAACGGCGGGAGCGGGACTTGAGCAGTTCTTC. Residues: CASSQTAGAGLEQFF. V is TRBV4-3 and J is TRBJ2-1; 7 nucleotides agree with TRBD2. Germline CDR1 is LGHNA and CDR2 is YSLEER. The junction had 10 bases not matched to a gene; V was cut back by 2 bases and J by 9 bases. The length of the CDR3 is 15 residues.

The chain couples TRBV19 to TRBJ1-1; 9 bases align to TRBD1. V dropped 5 bases and J dropped 3; count of bases not matched to a gene: 4. The CDR3 is 14 amino acids. CDR1 is LNHDA and CDR2 is SQIVND in the germline V gene (reference sequence). CDR3 in amino acids: CASSVWDRDTEAFF. DNA for the CDR3: TGTGCCAGTAGTGTCTGGGACAGGGACACTGAAGCTTTCTTT.

The chain employs TRBV4-2 and TRBJ2-1; D is uncertain. From germline, CDR1 is LGHNA and CDR2 YNFKEQ. Trimming pared 0 bases from V and 8 bases from J, leaving 2 bases between. This CDR3 region has 11 residues. The CDR3 region is CASSQDDEQFF. The CDR3 DNA sequence: TGTGCCAGCAGCCAAGATGATGAGCAGTTCTTC.

The chain uses TRBV28 and TRBJ2-6, with no clear D. The CDR3 runs 15 residues. In germline, CDR1 is MDHEN, CDR2 SYDVKM. V was trimmed by 5 bases and J by 6 bases, leaving 14 bases between them. In nucleotides, the CDR3 is TGTGCCAGCAGTCCCACCGGCATCCAGGCCAACGTCCTGACTTTC. Amino acids: CASSPTGIQANVLTF.

This clone came up once. V usage is TRBV28 and J usage is TRBJ2-5; 10 nucleotides match TRBD2. In germline, CDR1 is MDHEN, CDR2 SYDVKM. With V trimmed by 5 bases and J by 2 bases, 5 bases remained unmatched. The CDR3 is 15 amino acids. CDR3 region: CASSGLGLAQETQYF. In DNA form, the CDR3 reads TGTGCCAGCAGTGGGTTGGGACTAGCGCAAGAGACCCAGTACTTC.

Here the CDR3 DNA reads TGTGCCAGCTTGAAGGCTAGGGACTATGGCTACACCTTC. Protein: CASLKARDYGYTF. The rearrangement joins TRBV2 to TRBJ1-2; D is uncertain. V lost 8 bases and J lost 3, with 13 bases in between. This CDR3 has 13 residues. CDR1 is SNHLY and CDR2 is FYNNEI in the germline V gene.

This clone has only a few counts. The chain has TRBV11-2 and TRBJ2-5; TRBD1 is a possible D gene (6 bases). The V gene lost 3 bases and the J gene lost 2 bases, with 10 bases spanning the gap. The CDR3 has 14 amino acids. The germline V gene has CDR1 SGHAT and CDR2 FQNNGV. The chain's CDR3 is CASSFNRAQETQYF. The CDR3 DNA reads as TGTGCCAGCAGCTTCAACAGGGCGCAAGAGACCCAGTACTTC. Filled out from reference TRBV11-2 and TRBJ2-5, the complete variable domain reads EAGVAQSPRYKIIEKRQSVAFWCNPISGHATLYWYQQILGQGPKLLIQFQNNGVVDDSQLPKDRFSAERLKGVDSTLKIQPAKLEDSAVYLCASSFNRAQETQYFGPGTRLLVL.

V is TRBV19 and J is TRBJ2-3, with TRBD2 matching over 11 bases. This CDR3 is 16 amino acids long. J gave up 4 bases and V 3 bases, and 6 bases lay outside the gene matches. Germline loops: CDR1 LNHDA, CDR2 SQIVND (reference sequence). The DNA of the CDR3 is TGTGCCAGTAGTATGGAGGGGACTAGCGGTCCAGATACGCAGTATTTT. It translates to CASSMEGTSGPDTQYF.

This rearrangement joins TRBV5-1 to TRBJ2-1, with unresolved D. Germline V gives CDR1 SGHRS, CDR2 YFSETQ. The germline V and J ends were trimmed by 7 bases and 0 bases, with 20 bases remaining between them. The CDR3 is 17 amino acids. The CDR3 DNA follows: TGCGCCAGCCGCCTGCGTATAGAGGAAAGCTCCTACAATGAGCAGTTCTTC. This translates into CASRLRIEESSYNEQFF.

The chain couples TRBV11-2 to TRBJ2-7, with D perhaps matching TRBD1 (5 bases). Trimming took 1 base from V and 1 from J, leaving 8 bases between them. The germline V gene encodes CDR1 SGHAT and CDR2 FQNNGV. This CDR3 has 14 residues. CDR3 sequence reads: CASSLGSGSYEQYF. Written as DNA, the CDR3 is TGTGCCAGCAGCTTAGGGTCAGGGTCCTACGAGCAGTACTTC.

This clone was detected once. V and J are TRBV5-1 and TRBJ1-1; TRBD1 matches at 8 bases. The CDR3 runs 15 residues. V shed 0 bases and J 5 bases; nucleotides not matched to a gene: 6. Germline lookup yields CDR1 SGHRS and CDR2 YFSETQ. The CDR3 coding sequence is TGCGCCAGCAGCTTGGGCAGGGGGCAGAGTACTGAAGCTTTCTTT. This encodes CASSLGRGQSTEAFF.

V gene TRBV29-1 combines with J gene TRBJ2-5; D unresolved. This CDR3 comprises 13 residues. V lost 4 bases and J 9 bases, leaving 18 bases between the germline ends. CDR1 is SQVTM, CDR2 ANQGSEA, per germline. The CDR3 DNA reads as TGCAGCGTTGCGTATTCGAAGGCCACCGCCCAGTACTTC. This translates into CSVAYSKATAQYF.

The genes are TRBV5-4 and TRBJ2-1; 9 nucleotides match TRBD2. Germline CDR1 and CDR2: SGHNT and YYREEE (reference sequence). J lost 0 bases, V lost 4 bases, and 5 bases had no gene match. The CDR3 contains 16 residues. The CDR3 here is CASSPSSGVSYNEQFF. CDR3 nucleotide sequence: TGTGCCAGCAGCCCATCTAGCGGGGTCTCCTACAATGAGCAGTTCTTC. The entire variable domain, with the rest obtained from reference TRBV5-4 and TRBJ2-1, is as follows: ETGVTQSPTHLIKTRGQQVTLRCSSQSGHNTVSWYQQALGQGPQFIFQYYREEENGRGNFPPRFSGLQFPNYSSELNVNALELDDSALYLCASSPSSGVSYNEQFFGPGTRLTVL.

To note about this clone: Other DNA sequences in the sample encode the same CDR3. V is TRBV6-5 and J is TRBJ2-1; 9 bases fit TRBD1. This CDR3 comprises 15 residues. The germline CDR1 and CDR2 sequences are MNHEY and SVGAGI. Trimming removed 6 bases from V and 2 bases from J; junction bases left unmatched: 5. CDR3 DNA: TGTGCCAGCAGGCCTACAGGGGGCCCCTACAATGAGCAGTTCTTC. Translation: CASRPTGGPYNEQFF.

The CDR3 bases are TGTGCCAGCAGTCCTACGACAGTCAACACAGATACGCAGTATTTT. Protein sequence: CASSPTTVNTDTQYF. This chain joins TRBV6-4 and TRBJ2-3, with D tentatively TRBD1 (5 bases). CDR1 and CDR2 (germline): MRHNA, SNTAGT. V was trimmed by 5 bases and J by 2 bases, leaving 14 bases between them. This CDR3 is built from 15 residues.

This sequence joins TRBV5-1 and TRBJ2-1, with 8 bases matching TRBD2. Trimming removed 0 bases from V and 7 bases from J; junction bases left unmatched: 9. The CDR3 is 16 residues long. Per the germline V gene, CDR1 is SGHRS and CDR2 is YFSETQ. The CDR3 protein is CASSLDGSGVKNEQFF. The DNA for the CDR3 is TGCGCCAGCAGCTTGGATGGTAGCGGGGTCAAAAATGAGCAGTTCTTC.